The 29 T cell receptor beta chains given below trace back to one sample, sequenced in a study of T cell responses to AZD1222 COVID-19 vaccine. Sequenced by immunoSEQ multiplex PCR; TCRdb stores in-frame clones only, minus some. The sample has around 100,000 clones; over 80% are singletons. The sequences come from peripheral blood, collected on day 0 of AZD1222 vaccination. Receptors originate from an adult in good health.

Here the CDR3 DNA reads TGTGCCAGCAGCTTAACTGGTTTTGAGCAGTACTTC. Protein product: CASSLTGFEQYF. V gene TRBV5-8 combines with J gene TRBJ2-7; D is uncertain. Trimming removed 2 bases from V and 7 bases from J, with 10 bases in between. Looked up from germline, CDR1 is SGHTS and CDR2 is YDEGEE. The CDR3 is 12 residues long.

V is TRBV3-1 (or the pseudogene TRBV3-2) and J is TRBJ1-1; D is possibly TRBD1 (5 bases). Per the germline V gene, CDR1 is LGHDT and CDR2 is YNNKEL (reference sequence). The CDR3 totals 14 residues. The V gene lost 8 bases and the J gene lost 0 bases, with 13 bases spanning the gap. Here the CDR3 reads CASGGRTLNTEAFF. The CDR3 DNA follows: TGTGCCAGCGGGGGACGGACTTTGAACACTGAAGCTTTCTTT.

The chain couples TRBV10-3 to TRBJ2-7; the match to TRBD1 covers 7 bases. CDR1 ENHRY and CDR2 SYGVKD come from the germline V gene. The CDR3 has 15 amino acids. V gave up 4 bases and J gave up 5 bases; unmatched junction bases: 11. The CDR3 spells CAISAVQGTINEQYF. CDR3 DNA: TGTGCCATCAGTGCCGTACAGGGGACCATCAACGAGCAGTACTTC.

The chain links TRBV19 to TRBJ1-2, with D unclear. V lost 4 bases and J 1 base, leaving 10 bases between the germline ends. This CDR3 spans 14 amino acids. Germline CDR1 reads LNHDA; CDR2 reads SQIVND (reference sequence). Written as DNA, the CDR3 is TGTGCCAGTAGTAGTTCAGCTATTAACTATGGCTACACCTTC. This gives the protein CASSSSAINYGYTF.

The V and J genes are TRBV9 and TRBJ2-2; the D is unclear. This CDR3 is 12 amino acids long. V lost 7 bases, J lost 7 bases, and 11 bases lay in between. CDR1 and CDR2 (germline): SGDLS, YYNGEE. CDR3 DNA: TGTGCCAGCGCTCTCGTAGGCGGGGAGCTGTTTTTT. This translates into CASALVGGELFF.

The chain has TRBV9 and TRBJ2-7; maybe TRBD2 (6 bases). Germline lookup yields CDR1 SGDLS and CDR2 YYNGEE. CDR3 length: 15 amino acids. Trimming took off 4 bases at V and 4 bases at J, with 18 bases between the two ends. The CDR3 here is CASSMRAESGYEQYF. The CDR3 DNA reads TGTGCCAGCAGCATGCGGGCCGAGAGCGGGTACGAGCAGTACTTC.

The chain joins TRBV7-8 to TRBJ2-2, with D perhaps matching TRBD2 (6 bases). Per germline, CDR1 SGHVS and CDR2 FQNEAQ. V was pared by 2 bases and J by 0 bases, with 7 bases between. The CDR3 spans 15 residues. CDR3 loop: CASSLWGANTGELFF. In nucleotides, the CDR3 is TGTGCCAGCAGCTTATGGGGGGCGAACACCGGGGAGCTGTTTTTT. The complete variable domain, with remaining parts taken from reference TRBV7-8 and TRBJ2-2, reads GAGVSQSPRYKVAKRGQDVALRCDPISGHVSLFWYQQALGQGPEFLTYFQNEAQLDKSGLPSDRFFAERPEGSVSTLKIQRTQQEDSAVYLCASSLWGANTGELFFGEGSRLTVL.

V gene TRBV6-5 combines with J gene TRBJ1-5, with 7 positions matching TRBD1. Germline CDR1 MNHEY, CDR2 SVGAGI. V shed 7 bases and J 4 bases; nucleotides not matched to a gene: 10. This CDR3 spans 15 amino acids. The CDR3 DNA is TGTGCCAGCACCCCGGTTGCAGGGGGGAATCAGCCCCAGCATTTT. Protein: CASTPVAGGNQPQHF.

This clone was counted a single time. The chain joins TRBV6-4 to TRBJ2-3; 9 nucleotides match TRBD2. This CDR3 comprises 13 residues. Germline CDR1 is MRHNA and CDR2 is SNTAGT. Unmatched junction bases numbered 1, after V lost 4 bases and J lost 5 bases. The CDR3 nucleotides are TGTGCCAGCAGTGGGACTAGCGAAGATACGCAGTATTTT. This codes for CASSGTSEDTQYF.

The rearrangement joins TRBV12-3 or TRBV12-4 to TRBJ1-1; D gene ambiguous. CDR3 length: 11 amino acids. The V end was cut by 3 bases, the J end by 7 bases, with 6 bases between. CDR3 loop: CASSFTREAFF. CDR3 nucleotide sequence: TGTGCCAGCAGTTTCACACGTGAAGCTTTCTTT.

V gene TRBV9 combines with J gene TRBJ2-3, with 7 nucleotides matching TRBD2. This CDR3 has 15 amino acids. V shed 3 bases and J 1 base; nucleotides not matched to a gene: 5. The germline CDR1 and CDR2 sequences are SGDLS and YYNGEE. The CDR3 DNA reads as TGTGCCAGCAGCGCACCGGCGGGGGGCACAGATACGCAGTATTTT. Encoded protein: CASSAPAGGTDTQYF.

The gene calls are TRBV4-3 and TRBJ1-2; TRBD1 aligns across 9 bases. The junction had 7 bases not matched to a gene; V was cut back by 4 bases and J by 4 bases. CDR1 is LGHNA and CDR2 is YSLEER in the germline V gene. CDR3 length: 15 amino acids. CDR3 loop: CASSPPDRGSYGYTF. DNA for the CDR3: TGCGCCAGCAGCCCTCCGGACAGGGGTTCCTATGGCTACACCTTC.

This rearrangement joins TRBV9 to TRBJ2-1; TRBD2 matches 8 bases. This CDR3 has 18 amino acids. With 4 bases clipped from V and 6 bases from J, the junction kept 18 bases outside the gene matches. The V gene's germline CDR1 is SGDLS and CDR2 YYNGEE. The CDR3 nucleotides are TGTGCCAGCAGCTCATTAGCCGGGGAACTAGCGGTTGGCAATGAGCAGTTCTTC. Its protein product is CASSSLAGELAVGNEQFF.

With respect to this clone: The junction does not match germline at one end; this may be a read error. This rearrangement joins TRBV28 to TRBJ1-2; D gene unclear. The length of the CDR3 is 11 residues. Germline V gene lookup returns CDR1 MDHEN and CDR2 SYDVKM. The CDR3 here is CASSLGPRGVF. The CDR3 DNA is TGTGCCAGCAGTTTAGGCCCGAGAGGAGTCTTC.

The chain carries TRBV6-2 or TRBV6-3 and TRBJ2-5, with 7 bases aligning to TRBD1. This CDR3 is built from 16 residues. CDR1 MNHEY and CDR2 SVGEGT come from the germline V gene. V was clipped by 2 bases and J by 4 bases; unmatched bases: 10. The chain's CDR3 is CASSYDRVRVTETQYF. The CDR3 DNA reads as TGTGCCAGCAGTTACGACAGGGTCAGGGTTACAGAGACCCAGTACTTC.

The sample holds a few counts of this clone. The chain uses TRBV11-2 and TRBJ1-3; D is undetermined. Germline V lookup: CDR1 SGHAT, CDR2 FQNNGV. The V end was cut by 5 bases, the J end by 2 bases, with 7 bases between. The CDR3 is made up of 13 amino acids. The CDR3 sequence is CASSLSPGNTIYF. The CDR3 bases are TGTGCCAGCAGCCTCTCCCCTGGAAACACCATATATTTT. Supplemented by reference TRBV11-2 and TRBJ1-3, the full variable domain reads EAGVAQSPRYKIIEKRQSVAFWCNPISGHATLYWYQQILGQGPKLLIQFQNNGVVDDSQLPKDRFSAERLKGVDSTLKIQPAKLEDSAVYLCASSLSPGNTIYFGEGSWLTVV.

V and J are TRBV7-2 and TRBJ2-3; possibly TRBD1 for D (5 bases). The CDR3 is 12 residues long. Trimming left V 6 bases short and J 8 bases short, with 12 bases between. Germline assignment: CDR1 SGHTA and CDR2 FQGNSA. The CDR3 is CASSYVQGTQYF. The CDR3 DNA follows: TGTGCCAGCAGTTACGTCCAGGGTACGCAGTATTTT.

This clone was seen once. CDR3 coding DNA: TGTGCCAGTAGTACGCCAGGGAGTCTCATGGCCCAGCATTTT. This encodes CASSTPGSLMAQHF. The gene calls are TRBV19 and TRBJ1-5; D may be TRBD1 (5 bases). This CDR3 has 14 residues. Trimming stripped 4 bases from V and 11 bases from J, with 18 bases between. Germline loops: CDR1 LNHDA, CDR2 SQIVND (reference sequence).

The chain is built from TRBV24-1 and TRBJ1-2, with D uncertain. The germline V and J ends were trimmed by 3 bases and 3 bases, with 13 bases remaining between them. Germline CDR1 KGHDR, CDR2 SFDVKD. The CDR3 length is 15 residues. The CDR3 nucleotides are TGTGCCACCAGTGATAGGACGCTGGGAGACTATGGCTACACCTTC. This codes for CATSDRTLGDYGYTF.

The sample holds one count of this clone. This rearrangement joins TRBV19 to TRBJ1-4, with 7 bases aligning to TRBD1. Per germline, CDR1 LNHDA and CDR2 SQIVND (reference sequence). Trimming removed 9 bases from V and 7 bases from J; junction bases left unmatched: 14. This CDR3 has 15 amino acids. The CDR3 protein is CASTGQAPSGEKLFF. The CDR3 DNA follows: TGTGCCAGCACCGGACAGGCACCGAGCGGTGAAAAACTGTTTTTT.

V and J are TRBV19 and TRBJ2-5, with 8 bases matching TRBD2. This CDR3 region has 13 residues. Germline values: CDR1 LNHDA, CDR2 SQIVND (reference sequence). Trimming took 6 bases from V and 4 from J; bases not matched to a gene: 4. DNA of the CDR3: TGTGCCAGTAGCCGGGGGGGTGCAGAGACCCAGTACTTC. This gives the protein CASSRGGAETQYF. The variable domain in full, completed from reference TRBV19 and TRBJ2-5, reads DGGITQSPKYLFRKEGQNVTLSCEQNLNHDAMYWYRQDPGQGLRLIYYSQIVNDFQKGDIAEGYSVSREKKESFPLTVTSAQKNPTAFYLCASSRGGAETQYFGPGTRLLVL.

The CDR3 DNA is TGTGCCAGCAGATTAAAGTTGGCGGGAGCCCCAGATACGCAGTATTTT. Translating gives CASRLKLAGAPDTQYF. The rearrangement links TRBV5-8 to TRBJ2-3; 7 nucleotides match TRBD2. Looked up from germline, CDR1 is SGHTS and CDR2 is YDEGEE. Trimming at V came to 5 bases and at J to 4 bases, leaving 13 bases not matched to a gene. This CDR3 spans 16 amino acids.

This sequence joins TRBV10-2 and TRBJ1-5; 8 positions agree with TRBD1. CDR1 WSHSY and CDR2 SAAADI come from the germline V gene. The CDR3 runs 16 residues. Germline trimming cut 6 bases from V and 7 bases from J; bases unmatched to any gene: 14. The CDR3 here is CASSEDSGGRMQPQHF. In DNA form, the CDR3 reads TGCGCCAGCAGCGAGGATTCAGGGGGCAGGATGCAGCCCCAGCATTTT.

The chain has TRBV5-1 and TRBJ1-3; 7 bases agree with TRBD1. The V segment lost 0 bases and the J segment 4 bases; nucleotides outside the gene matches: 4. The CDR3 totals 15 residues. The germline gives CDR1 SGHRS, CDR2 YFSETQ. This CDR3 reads CASSLVTGSGNTIYF. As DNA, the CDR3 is TGCGCCAGCAGCTTGGTGACAGGGTCGGGAAACACCATATATTTT.

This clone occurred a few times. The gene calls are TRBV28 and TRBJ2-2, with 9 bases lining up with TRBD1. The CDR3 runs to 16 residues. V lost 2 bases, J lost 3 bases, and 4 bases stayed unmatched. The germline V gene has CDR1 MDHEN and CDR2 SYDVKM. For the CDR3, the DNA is TGTGCCAGCAGTTTAATAGGGACAGGGTACACCGGGGAGCTGTTTTTT. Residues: CASSLIGTGYTGELFF.

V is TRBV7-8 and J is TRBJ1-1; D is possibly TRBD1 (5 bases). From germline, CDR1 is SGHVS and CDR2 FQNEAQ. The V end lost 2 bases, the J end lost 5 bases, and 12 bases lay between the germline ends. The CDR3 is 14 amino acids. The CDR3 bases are TGTGCCAGCAGCTTAAATGCCTGGGGGACTGAAGCTTTCTTT. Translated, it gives CASSLNAWGTEAFF.

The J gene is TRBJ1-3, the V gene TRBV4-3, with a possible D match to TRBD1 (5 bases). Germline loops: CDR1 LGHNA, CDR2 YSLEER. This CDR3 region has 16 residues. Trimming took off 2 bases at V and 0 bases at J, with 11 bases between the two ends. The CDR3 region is CASSQWTSSSGNTIYF. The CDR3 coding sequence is TGCGCCAGCAGCCAATGGACATCGAGCTCTGGAAACACCATATATTTT.

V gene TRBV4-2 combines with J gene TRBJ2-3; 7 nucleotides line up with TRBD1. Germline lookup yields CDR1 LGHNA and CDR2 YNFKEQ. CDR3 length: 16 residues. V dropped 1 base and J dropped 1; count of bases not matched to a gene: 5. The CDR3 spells CASSQVVGGGTDTQYF. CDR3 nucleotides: TGTGCCAGCAGCCAAGTGGTAGGGGGCGGCACAGATACGCAGTATTTT.

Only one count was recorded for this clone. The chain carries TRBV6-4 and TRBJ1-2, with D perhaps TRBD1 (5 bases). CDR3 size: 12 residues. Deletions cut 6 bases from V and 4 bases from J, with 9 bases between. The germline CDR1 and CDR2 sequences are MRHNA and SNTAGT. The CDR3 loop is CASSRQSYGYTF. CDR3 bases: TGTGCCAGCAGCAGACAGTCCTATGGCTACACCTTC.